These 14 T cell receptor beta chains originate from one sample sequenced in a study of cytomegalovirus exposure and HLA in healthy donors. The PCR used 60 Vbeta and 13 Jbeta primers. Assay: immunoSEQ multiplex PCR; the TCRdb copy retains only in-frame clones and omits some. The data contain 100,000 to 150,000 clones, approximately 17% of them singletons. Input material: PBMCs. The receptors come from a female donor in good health and CMV-seropositive.

This clone has just a few counts. The rearrangement joins TRBV6-5 to TRBJ2-1; TRBD2 matches 7 bases. There are 15 residues in the CDR3. CDR1 is MNHEY, CDR2 SVGAGI, per germline. The V and J ends lost 5 bases and 0 bases, in that order; junction bases with no gene match: 4. The CDR3 loop reads CASSLSGTSYNEQFF. DNA for the CDR3: TGTGCCAGCAGTCTCAGCGGGACCTCCTACAATGAGCAGTTCTTC.

The gene calls are TRBV28 and TRBJ1-3, with D perhaps TRBD1 (6 bases). V was cut by 4 bases and J by 0 bases, with 13 bases left in between. Germline V CDR1 and CDR2: MDHEN, SYDVKM. The CDR3 extends over 16 amino acids. The CDR3: CASSSWTDSSGNTIYF. CDR3 in DNA: TGTGCCAGCAGTTCCTGGACAGATTCCTCTGGAAACACCATATATTTT.

This clone has only a few counts. This chain joins TRBV6-5 and TRBJ2-7, with 10 bases lining up with TRBD2. The CDR3 sequence is 15 residues long. Germline trimming cut 5 bases from V and 1 base from J; bases unmatched to any gene: 5. CDR1 is MNHEY, CDR2 SVGAGI, per germline. Here the CDR3 reads CASSVSSGSSYEQYF. The CDR3 bases are TGTGCCAGCAGTGTTTCTAGCGGGAGTTCCTACGAGCAGTACTTC.

This clone was observed a few times. The CDR3 DNA sequence: TGTGCCAGCAGCCCCTCGACAGGGCGGGAGACCCAGTACTTC. It translates to CASSPSTGRETQYF. The rearrangement links TRBV5-5 to TRBJ2-5; 7 positions match TRBD1. Germline CDR1 and CDR2: SGHKS and YYEKEE (reference sequence). The CDR3 loop spans 14 amino acids. Trimming removed 4 bases from V and 5 bases from J; junction bases left unmatched: 8.

This clone occurred a few times. The chain carries TRBV6-5 and TRBJ2-1, with D perhaps matching TRBD2 (6 bases). The CDR3 sequence is 14 residues long. Trimming cost V 8 bases and J 5 bases, with 16 bases left between them. Per germline, CDR1 MNHEY and CDR2 SVGAGI. In DNA, the CDR3 is TGTGCCAGCCAAGTCGGGGGAGAGAACAATGAGCAGTTCTTC. Translation: CASQVGGENNEQFF.

The chain uses TRBV6-4 and TRBJ2-3, with 15 positions matching TRBD2. CDR3 length equals 16 residues. The junction had 4 bases not matched to a gene; V was cut back by 3 bases and J by 6 bases. Germline CDR1 MRHNA, CDR2 SNTAGT. The CDR3 nucleotides read TGTGCCAGCAGTGAAGGACTAGCGGGAGGGCCCGATACGCAGTATTTT. It is translated as CASSEGLAGGPDTQYF.

This chain links TRBV15 with TRBJ1-5; D gene uncertain. The ends were cut back, 1 base at V and 2 bases at J, with 9 bases in the middle. The CDR3 covers 15 residues. Germline CDR1 reads LNHNV; CDR2 reads YYDKDF (reference sequence). CDR3 residues: CATSRVMGGNQPQHF. CDR3 DNA sequence: TGTGCCACCAGCAGAGTTATGGGCGGCAATCAGCCCCAGCATTTT.

This clone showed up just a few times. The CDR3 DNA reads TGTGCCAGCAACGGGATACCTGGCACAGATACGCAGTATTTT. It encodes CASNGIPGTDTQYF. This chain joins TRBV2 and TRBJ2-3; a possible D gene is TRBD2 (5 bases). The V gene lost 7 bases and the J gene lost 1 base, with 12 bases spanning the gap. CDR3 length: 14 residues. CDR1 and CDR2 (germline): SNHLY, FYNNEI.

This clone was seen more than once but under ten times. The chain couples TRBV7-2 to TRBJ1-3; 8 positions agree with TRBD1. V dropped 0 bases and J dropped 0; count of bases not matched to a gene: 4. Per germline, CDR1 SGHTA and CDR2 FQGNSA. This CDR3 has 17 residues. The CDR3 sequence: CASSLAGQGDSGNTIYF. CDR3 coding DNA: TGTGCCAGCAGCTTAGCCGGACAGGGCGACTCTGGAAACACCATATATTTT. Together with reference TRBV7-2 and TRBJ1-3, the CDR3 gives the full variable domain: GAGVSQSPSNKVTEKGKDVELRCDPISGHTALYWYRQSLGQGLEFLIYFQGNSAPDKSGLPSDRFSAERTGGSVSTLTIQRTQQEDSAVYLCASSLAGQGDSGNTIYFGEGSWLTVV.

This clone has only a few counts. The chain recombines TRBV4-1 with TRBJ2-1, with 10 bases matching TRBD2. V lost 3 bases and J lost 7; bases outside the gene matches: 6. Germline V CDR1 and CDR2: MGHRA, YSYEKL. The length of the CDR3 is 15 residues. The CDR3 protein is CASSHGLAVGNEQFF. CDR3 coding DNA: TGCGCCAGCAGCCACGGACTAGCGGTTGGGAATGAGCAGTTCTTC.

The chain has TRBV6-5 and TRBJ2-7; tentatively, D is TRBD1 (6 bases). The CDR3 sequence is 13 residues long. V dropped 7 bases and J dropped 0 bases, with 10 bases sitting between them. Germline loops: CDR1 MNHEY, CDR2 SVGAGI. The CDR3 is CASKDRYSYEQYF. CDR3 nucleotides: TGTGCCAGCAAGGACAGATACTCCTACGAGCAGTACTTC.

There are a few counts of this clone. The gene calls are TRBV7-9 and TRBJ2-7; 9 nucleotides align to TRBD1. The V gene end was trimmed by 4 bases and the J gene end by 3 bases; junction bases not matched to a gene: 4. This CDR3 region has 14 residues. Germline loops: CDR1 SEHNR, CDR2 FQNEAQ (reference sequence). CDR3 protein: CASSSSDRGYEQYF. The CDR3 DNA reads TGTGCCAGCAGCTCATCGGACAGGGGCTACGAGCAGTACTTC.

This clone has more than one count but fewer than ten. The rearrangement links TRBV2 to TRBJ2-5, with a weak D call TRBD2 (6 bases). The CDR3 spans 15 residues. Trimming removed 7 bases from V and 0 bases from J, with 15 bases in between. The germline V gene has CDR1 SNHLY and CDR2 FYNNEI. The CDR3 DNA reads TGTGCCAGCATACGGGCGGGGAGCTACCAAGAGACCCAGTACTTC. Its protein is CASIRAGSYQETQYF.

The J gene is TRBJ2-7, the V gene TRBV6-5; 9 positions agree with TRBD1. The V and J ends lost 7 bases and 3 bases, in that order; junction bases with no gene match: 7. Germline loops: CDR1 MNHEY, CDR2 SVGAGI. This CDR3 is 14 amino acids long. This chain's CDR3 is CASKKQGAFYEQYF. The CDR3 coding sequence is TGTGCCAGCAAGAAACAGGGGGCTTTCTACGAGCAGTACTTC.